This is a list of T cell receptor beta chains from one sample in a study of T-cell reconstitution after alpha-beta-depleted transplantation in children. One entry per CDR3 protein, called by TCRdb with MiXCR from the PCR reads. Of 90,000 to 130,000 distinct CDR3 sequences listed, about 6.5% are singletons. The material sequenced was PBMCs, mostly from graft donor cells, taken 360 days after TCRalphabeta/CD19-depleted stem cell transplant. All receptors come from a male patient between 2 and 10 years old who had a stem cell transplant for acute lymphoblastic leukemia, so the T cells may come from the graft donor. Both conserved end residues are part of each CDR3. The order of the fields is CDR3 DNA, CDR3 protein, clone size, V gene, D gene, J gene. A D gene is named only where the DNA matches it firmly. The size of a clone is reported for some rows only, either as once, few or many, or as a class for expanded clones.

TGCAGTGCTAAAAGGGCTCCGGGAGGGCCCTACGAGCAGTACTTC,CSAKRAPGGPYEQYF,many,TRBV20-1,TRBD2,TRBJ2-7
TGCAGTGCTTCAGCAGCGGGAGGGCGGGGGCAAGAGACCCAGTACTTC,CSASAAGGRGQETQYF,.,TRBV20-1,TRBD2,TRBJ2-5
TGTGCCAGCATCCGAGGAGACAGAAATCAGCCCCAGCATTTT,CASIRGDRNQPQHF,many,TRBV7-9,.,TRBJ1-5
TGTGCCAGCAGTTACGGGACTCACACTGAGCAGTTCTTC,CASSYGTHTEQFF,.,TRBV6-2/TRBV6-3,.,TRBJ2-1
TGTGCCAGCAGACCCGGACAGGGGAGATCCTACGAGCAGTACTTC,CASRPGQGRSYEQYF,few,TRBV7-6,TRBD1,TRBJ2-7
TGCGCCAGCAGCCAAGCAAGGACAGAAGCCTATGGCTACACCTTC,CASSQARTEAYGYTF,few,TRBV4-3,.,TRBJ1-2
TGTGCCAGCAGCTTAGGCGGGGCCAGGCGAACCTATGGCTACACCTTC,CASSLGGARRTYGYTF,many,TRBV7-2,.,TRBJ1-2
TGTGCCAGCAGCGTAGACTTAGGGGGGGAGACCCAGTACTTC,CASSVDLGGETQYF,.,TRBV9,.,TRBJ2-5
TGTGCCAGCAGTTTCCCGGGACAGAGTCCTAATGAGCAGTTCTTC,CASSFPGQSPNEQFF,many,TRBV27,TRBD1,TRBJ2-1
TGCGCCAGCAGCTTGAAACAGGGTGGTGGGGCCAACGTCCTGACTTTC,CASSLKQGGGANVLTF,.,TRBV5-1,.,TRBJ2-6
TGTGCCAGCAGCTTCGCAGGGAACACTGAAGCTTTCTTT,CASSFAGNTEAFF,few,TRBV7-9,.,TRBJ1-1
TGTGCCAGCAGCTCATGGGGACAGGGCTACGAGCAGTACTTC,CASSSWGQGYEQYF,many,TRBV7-8,TRBD1,TRBJ2-7
TGTGCCAGCAGCTTGGGGGAAAGGCAGCCCCTTAACTATGGCTACACCTTC,CASSLGERQPLNYGYTF,.,TRBV5-6,.,TRBJ1-2
TGCAGTGCTAGGGGACAGGGACACTACGAGCAGTACTTC,CSARGQGHYEQYF,few,TRBV20-1,TRBD1,TRBJ2-7
TGTGCCAGCAGCTTATCCGGGACAGGGGTCTACTACGAGCAGTACTTC,CASSLSGTGVYYEQYF,many,TRBV5-5,TRBD1,TRBJ2-7
TGTGCCAGCAGTGATGGAAACAGAAAAAACATTCAGTACTTC,CASSDGNRKNIQYF,many,TRBV25-1,.,TRBJ2-4
TGTGCCAGCAGCTTGGGCGGGAGGTCCGATACGCAGTATTTT,CASSLGGRSDTQYF,.,TRBV7-9,TRBD2,TRBJ2-3
TGTGCCAGCAGTGGGGGACTAGCGGCCTACAATGAGCAGTTCTTC,CASSGGLAAYNEQFF,many,TRBV6-1,TRBD2,TRBJ2-1